This TCR beta chain was observed in a study of blood T cell repertoires in COVID-19. Study information: COVID-19 samples collected from the United States, Italy and Spain covered acute and convalescent phases. Sample material is recorded as cDNA or gDNA derived from T cells, B-cell-depleted T cells, or PBMCs.

Data came from immunoSEQ multiplex PCR; TCRdb stores just in-frame clones and leaves some out. There are about 200,000 clones in the sample; 86% occur only once, and about 6% lies in the top ten. Donors were grouped by their self-reported clinical history. The CDR3 has 14 amino acids. The ends lost 6 bases at V and 7 bases at J; junction bases unmatched: 9. The germline V gene encodes CDR1 WSHSY and CDR2 SAAADI. The source is a man between 40 and 49 years old with acute COVID-19. This chain connects TRBV10-2 to TRBJ1-2; TRBD1 matches 9 bases. Source material: PBMCs or T cells enriched from blood (not recorded which). The CDR3 coding sequence is TGCGCCAGCAGAAGGGACAGGGAGGAAGGTGGCTACACCTTC. This translates into CASRRDREEGGYTF.